This T cell receptor beta chain came from a study of OX40 agonist ivuxolimab in advanced cancers. Study as a whole: Across the patients, intravenous ivuxolimab was delivered every 2 weeks at 0.01 to 10 mg/kg.

CDR3 length: 15 amino acids. V lost 7 bases and J lost 0, with 16 bases in between. Germline V gene sequence: CDR1 GTSNPN, CDR2 SVGIG (reference sequence). This clone has a handful of counts. The antigen is not known. Excluded were patients having autoimmune disease history or systemic immunosuppression. Study-level results: The expanded peripheral T cells' antigen specificity was not determined.

The protocol was immunoSEQ multiplex PCR, while the TCRdb copy is restricted to in-frame clones and leaves out a portion. The table records fewer than 85,000 clones, 86% of them present only once. This material consisted of CD4+ or CD8+ T cells sorted from blood, taken in a trial of the OX40 agonist ivuxolimab. This TCR derives from an adult with an advanced solid tumor such as melanoma, head and neck, liver or kidney cancer. The chain joins TRBV30 to TRBJ1-5; no firm D call. CDR3 coding DNA: TGTGCCTTAAGTACGGGGTCAGATAGCAATCAGCCCCAGCATTTT. As protein: CALSTGSDSNQPQHF.